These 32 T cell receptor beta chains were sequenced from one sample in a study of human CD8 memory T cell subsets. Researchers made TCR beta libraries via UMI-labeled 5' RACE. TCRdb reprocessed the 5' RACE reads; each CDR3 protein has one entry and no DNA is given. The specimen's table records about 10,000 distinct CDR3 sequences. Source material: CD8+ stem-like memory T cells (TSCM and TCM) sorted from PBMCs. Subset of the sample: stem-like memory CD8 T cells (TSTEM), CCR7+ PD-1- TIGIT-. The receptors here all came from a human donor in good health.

The CDR3: CASSYSAGGSYNEQFF. This chain connects TRBV6-2 or TRBV6-3 to TRBJ2-1; lacking DNA, the TRBD2 call made by TCRdb goes unchecked. The CDR3 has 16 residues. Germline lookup yields CDR1 MNHEY and CDR2 SVGEGT.

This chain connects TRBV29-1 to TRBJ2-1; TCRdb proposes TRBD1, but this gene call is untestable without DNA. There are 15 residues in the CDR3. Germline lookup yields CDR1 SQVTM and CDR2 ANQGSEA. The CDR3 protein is CSLSSGTGRAGEQFF.

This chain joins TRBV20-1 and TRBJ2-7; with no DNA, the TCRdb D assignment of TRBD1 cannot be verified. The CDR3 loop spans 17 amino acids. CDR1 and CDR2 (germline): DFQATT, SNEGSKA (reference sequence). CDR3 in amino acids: CSARDIRDRRNSYEQYF.

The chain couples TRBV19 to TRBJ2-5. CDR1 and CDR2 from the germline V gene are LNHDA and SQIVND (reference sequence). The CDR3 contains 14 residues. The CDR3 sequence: CATATDPVTETQYF.

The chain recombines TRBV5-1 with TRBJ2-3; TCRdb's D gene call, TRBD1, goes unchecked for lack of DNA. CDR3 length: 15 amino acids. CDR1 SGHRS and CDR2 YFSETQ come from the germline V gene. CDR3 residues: CASSLGQGGSDTQYF.

The CDR3 sequence: CAISESRGMNTEAFF. The chain carries TRBV10-3 and TRBJ1-1; the TRBD1 assignment by TCRdb is unverifiable without DNA. There are 15 residues in the CDR3. Germline CDR1 and CDR2: ENHRY and SYGVKD.

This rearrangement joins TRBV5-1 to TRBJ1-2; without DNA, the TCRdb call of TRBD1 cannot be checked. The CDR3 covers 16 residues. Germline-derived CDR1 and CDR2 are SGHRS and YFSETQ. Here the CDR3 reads CASSLGVGTAIYGYTF.

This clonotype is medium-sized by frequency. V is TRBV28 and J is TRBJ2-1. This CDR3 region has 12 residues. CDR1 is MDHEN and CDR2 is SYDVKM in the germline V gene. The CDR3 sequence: CASSFGDNEQFF. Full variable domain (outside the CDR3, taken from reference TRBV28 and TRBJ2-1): DVKVTQSSRYLVKRTGEKVFLECVQDMDHENMFWYRQDPGLGLRLIYFSYDVKMKEKGDIPEGYSVSREKKERFSLILESASTNQTSMYLCASSFGDNEQFFGPGTRLTVL.

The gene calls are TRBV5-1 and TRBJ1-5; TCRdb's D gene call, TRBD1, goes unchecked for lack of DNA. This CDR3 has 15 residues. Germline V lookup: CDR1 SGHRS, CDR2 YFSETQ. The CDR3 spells CASSLQGYSNQPQHF.

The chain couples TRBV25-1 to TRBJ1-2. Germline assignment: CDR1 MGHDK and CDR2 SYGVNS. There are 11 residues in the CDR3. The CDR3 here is CASSESGGYTF.

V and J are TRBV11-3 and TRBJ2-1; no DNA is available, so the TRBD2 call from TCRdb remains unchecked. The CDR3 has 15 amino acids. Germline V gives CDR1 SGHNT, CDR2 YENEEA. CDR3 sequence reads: CASSSQREGYNEQFF.

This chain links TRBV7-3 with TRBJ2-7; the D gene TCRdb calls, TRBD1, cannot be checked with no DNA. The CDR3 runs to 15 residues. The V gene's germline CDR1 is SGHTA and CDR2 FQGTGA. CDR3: CASSLEPAGGYEQYF.

CDR3 sequence: CASSRTGVGNNEQFF. This chain links TRBV9 with TRBJ2-1; with no DNA, the TCRdb D assignment of TRBD1 cannot be verified. This CDR3 has 15 amino acids. Germline V gene sequence: CDR1 SGDLS, CDR2 YYNGEE.

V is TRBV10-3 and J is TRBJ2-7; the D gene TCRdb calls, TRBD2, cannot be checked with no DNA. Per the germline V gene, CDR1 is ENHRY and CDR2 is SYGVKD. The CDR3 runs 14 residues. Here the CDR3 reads CAISAEGGAYEQYF.

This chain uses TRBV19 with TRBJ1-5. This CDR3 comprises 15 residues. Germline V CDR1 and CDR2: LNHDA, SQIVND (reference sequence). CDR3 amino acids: CASSYRDLSNQPQHF.

This CDR3 is CASSQDLRQGNSPLHF. V and J are TRBV4-3 and TRBJ1-6; TCRdb's D call of TRBD1 is untestable without DNA. The CDR3 consists of 16 residues. The germline CDR1 and CDR2 sequences are LGHNA and YSLEER.

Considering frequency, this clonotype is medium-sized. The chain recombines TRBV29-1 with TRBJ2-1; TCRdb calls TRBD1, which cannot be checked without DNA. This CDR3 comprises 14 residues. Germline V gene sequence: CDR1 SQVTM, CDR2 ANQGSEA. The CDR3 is CSVGYSRGVNEQFF.

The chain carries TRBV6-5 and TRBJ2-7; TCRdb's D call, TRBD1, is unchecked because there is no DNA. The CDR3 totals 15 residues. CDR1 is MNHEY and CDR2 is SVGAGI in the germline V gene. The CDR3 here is CASSYSMGASYEQYF.

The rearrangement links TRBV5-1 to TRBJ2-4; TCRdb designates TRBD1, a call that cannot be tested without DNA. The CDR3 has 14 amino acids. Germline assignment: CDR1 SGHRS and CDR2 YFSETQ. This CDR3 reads CASSLTGGGDIQYF.

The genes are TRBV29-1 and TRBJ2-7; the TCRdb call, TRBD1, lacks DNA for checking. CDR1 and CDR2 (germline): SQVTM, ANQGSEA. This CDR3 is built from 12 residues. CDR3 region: CSVDSHQGEQYF.

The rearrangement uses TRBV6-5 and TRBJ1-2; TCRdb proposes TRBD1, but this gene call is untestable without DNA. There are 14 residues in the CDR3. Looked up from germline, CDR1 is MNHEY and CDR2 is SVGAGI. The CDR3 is CASSYGTASYGYTF.

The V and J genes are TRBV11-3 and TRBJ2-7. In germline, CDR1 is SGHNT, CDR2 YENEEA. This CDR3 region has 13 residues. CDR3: CASSFDNHYEQYF.

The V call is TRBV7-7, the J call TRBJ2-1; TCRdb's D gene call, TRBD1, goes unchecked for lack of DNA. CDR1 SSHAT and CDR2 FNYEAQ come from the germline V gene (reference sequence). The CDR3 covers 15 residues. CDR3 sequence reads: CASSLGSGTNNEQFF.

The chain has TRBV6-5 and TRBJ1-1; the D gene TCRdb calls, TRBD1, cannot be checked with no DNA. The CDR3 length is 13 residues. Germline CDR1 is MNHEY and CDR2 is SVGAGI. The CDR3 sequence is CASSYSAGNDAFF.

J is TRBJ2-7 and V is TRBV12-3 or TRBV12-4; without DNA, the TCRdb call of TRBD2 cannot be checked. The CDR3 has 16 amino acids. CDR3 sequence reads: CASSPRSSGGAYEQYF.

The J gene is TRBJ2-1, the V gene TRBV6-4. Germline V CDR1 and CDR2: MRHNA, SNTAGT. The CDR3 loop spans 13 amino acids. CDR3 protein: CASSDGLINEQFF.

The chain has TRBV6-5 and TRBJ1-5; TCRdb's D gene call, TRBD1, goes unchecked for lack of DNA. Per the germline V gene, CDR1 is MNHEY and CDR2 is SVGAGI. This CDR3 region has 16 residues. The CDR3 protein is CASSPTQGIYNQPQHF.

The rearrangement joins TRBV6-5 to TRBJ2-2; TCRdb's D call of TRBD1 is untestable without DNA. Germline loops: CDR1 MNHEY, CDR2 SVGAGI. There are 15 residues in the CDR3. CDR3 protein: CASRGVIGDTGELFF.

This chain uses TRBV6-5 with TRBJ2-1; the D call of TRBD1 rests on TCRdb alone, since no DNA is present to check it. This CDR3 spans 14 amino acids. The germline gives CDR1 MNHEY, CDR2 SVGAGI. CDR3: CASSSETGYNEQFF.

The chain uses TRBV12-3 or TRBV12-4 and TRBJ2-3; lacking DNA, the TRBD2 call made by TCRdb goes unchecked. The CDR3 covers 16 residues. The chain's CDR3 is CASSDMGLAVTDTQYF.

The chain's CDR3 is CASSQEVGAYTDTQYF. The gene calls are TRBV3-1 and TRBJ2-3; checking the TCRdb D call of TRBD1 is not possible without DNA. This CDR3 is built from 16 residues. From germline, CDR1 is LGHDT and CDR2 YNNKEL (reference sequence).

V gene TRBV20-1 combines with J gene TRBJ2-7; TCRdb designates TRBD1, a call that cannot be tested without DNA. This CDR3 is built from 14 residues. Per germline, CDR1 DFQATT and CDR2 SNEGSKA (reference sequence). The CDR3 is CSAADRDRGREQYF.